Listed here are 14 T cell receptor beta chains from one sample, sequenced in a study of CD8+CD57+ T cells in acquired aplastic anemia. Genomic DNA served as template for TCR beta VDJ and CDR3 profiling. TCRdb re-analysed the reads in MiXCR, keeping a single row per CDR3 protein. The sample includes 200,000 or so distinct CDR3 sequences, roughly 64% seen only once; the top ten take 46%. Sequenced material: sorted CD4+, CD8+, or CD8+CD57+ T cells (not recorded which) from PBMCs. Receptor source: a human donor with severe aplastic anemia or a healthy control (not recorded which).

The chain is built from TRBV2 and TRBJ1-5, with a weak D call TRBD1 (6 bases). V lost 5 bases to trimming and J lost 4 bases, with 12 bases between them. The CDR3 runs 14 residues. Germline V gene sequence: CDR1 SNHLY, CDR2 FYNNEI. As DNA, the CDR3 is TGTGCCAGCAGTCATGGACAGTTAAATCAGCCCCAGCATTTT. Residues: CASSHGQLNQPQHF. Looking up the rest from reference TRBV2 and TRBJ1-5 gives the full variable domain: EPEVTQTPSHQVTQMGQEVILRCVPISNHLYFYWYRQILGQKVEFLVSFYNNEISEKSEIFDDQFSVERPDGSNFTLKIRSTKLEDSAMYFCASSHGQLNQPQHFGDGTRLSIL.

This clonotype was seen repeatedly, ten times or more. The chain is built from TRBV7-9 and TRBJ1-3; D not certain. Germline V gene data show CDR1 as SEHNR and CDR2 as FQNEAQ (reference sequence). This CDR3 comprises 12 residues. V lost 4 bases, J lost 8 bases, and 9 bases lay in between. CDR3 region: CASSSNLDTIYF. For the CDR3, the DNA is TGTGCCAGCAGCTCGAATCTGGACACCATATATTTT. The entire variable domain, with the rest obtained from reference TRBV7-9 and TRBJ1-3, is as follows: DTGVSQNPRHKITKRGQNVTFRCDPISEHNRLYWYRQTLGQGPEFLTYFQNEAQLEKSRLLSDRFSAERPKGSFSTLEIQRTEQGDSAMYLCASSSNLDTIYFGEGSWLTVV.

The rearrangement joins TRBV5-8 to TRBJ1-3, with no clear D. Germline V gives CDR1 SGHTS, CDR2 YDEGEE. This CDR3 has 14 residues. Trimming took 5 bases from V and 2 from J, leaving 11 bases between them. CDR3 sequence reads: CASSFDGPGNTIYF. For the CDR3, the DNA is TGTGCCAGCAGTTTCGACGGACCTGGAAACACCATATATTTT.

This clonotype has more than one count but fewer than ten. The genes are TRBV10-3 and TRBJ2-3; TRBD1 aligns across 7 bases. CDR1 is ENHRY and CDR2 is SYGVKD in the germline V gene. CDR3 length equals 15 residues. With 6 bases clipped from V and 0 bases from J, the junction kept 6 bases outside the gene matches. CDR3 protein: CAISNDRASTDTQYF. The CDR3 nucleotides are TGTGCCATCAGCAACGACAGGGCTAGCACAGATACGCAGTATTTT.

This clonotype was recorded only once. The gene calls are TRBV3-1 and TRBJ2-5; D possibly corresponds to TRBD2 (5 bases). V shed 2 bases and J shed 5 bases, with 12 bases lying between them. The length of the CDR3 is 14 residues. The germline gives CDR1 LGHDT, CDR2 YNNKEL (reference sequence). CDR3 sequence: CASSQTRGEETQYF. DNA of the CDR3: TGTGCCAGCAGCCAAACACGTGGGGAGGAGACCCAGTACTTC.

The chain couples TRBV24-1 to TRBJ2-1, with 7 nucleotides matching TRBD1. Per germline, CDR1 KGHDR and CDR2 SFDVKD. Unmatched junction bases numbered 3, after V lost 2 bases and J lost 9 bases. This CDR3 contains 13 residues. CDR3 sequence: CATSDSQGSEQFF. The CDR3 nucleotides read TGTGCCACCAGTGATTCACAGGGGTCTGAGCAGTTCTTC.

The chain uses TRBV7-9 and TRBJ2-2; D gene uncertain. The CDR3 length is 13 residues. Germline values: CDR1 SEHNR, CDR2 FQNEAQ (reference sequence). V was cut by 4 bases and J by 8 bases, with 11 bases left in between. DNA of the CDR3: TGTGCCAGCAGCTCGAGCCACCTGGGGGAGCTGTTTTTT. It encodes CASSSSHLGELFF.

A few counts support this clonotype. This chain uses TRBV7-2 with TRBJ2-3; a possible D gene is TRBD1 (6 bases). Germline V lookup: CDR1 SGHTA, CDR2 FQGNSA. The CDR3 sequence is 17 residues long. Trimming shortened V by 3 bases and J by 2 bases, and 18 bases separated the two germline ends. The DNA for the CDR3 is TGTGCCAGCAGCTTCCCCGACACAGGGCTTGACACAGATACGCAGTATTTT. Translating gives CASSFPDTGLDTDTQYF. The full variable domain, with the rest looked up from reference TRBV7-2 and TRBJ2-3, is GAGVSQSPSNKVTEKGKDVELRCDPISGHTALYWYRQSLGQGLEFLIYFQGNSAPDKSGLPSDRFSAERTGGSVSTLTIQRTQQEDSAVYLCASSFPDTGLDTDTQYFGPGTRLTVL.

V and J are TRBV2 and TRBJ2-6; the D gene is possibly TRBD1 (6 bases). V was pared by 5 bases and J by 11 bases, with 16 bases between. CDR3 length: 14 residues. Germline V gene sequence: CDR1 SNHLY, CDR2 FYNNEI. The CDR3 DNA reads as TGTGCCAGCAGTCCGGGACACGGAGCCTACGTCCTGACTTTC. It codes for CASSPGHGAYVLTF.

The CDR3 nucleotides read TGCGCCAGCAGCGAGACCTCTTCCTATAATTCACCCCTCCACTTT. This gives the protein CASSETSSYNSPLHF. The V gene is TRBV10-2, the J gene TRBJ1-6, with no clear D. Trimming removed 6 bases at V and 1 base at J, with 10 bases between. CDR1 is WSHSY and CDR2 is SAAADI in the germline V gene. This CDR3 has 15 amino acids.

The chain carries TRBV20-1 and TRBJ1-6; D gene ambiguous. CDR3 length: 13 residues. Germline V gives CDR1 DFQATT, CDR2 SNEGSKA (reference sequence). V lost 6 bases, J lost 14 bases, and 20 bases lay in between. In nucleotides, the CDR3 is TGCAGTGCCACCCACCCGACGGGCTCGTCCCTCCACTTT. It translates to CSATHPTGSSLHF.

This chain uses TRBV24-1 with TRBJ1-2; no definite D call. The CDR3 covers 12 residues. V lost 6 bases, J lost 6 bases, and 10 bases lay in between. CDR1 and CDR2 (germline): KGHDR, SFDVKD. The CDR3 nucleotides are TGTGCCACCAGTAGGGAAGGTCATGGCTACACCTTC. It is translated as CATSREGHGYTF.

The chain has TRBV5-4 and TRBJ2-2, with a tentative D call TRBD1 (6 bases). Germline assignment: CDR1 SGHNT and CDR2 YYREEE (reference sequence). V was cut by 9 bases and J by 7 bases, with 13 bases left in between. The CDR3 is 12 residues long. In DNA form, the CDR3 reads TGTGCCACCGCTCTCAGGGGCGGGGAGCTGTTTTTT. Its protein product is CATALRGGELFF.

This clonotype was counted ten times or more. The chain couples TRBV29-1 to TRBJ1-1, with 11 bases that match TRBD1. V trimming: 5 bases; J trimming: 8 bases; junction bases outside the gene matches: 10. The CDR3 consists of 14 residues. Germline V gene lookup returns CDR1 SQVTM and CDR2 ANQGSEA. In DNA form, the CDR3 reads TGCAGCGTTATCCTCCGGGACAGGGGGACCGAAGCTTTCTTT. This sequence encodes CSVILRDRGTEAFF.